This T cell receptor beta chain was identified in a study of T cells in localized non-small cell lung cancer (dated by TCRdb to 2018 to 2020). With regard to the full study: Comparing tumors with uninvolved tumor-adjacent lungs, the study looked at the T cell repertoires of about 240 patients with early-stage NSCLC. All 250 or so NSCLC patients in the cohort were treatment-naive and had localized lung tumors that were resected. NSCLC patients had a mean age of approximately 66 years, and around 140 were male and 107 female. The study at large found these results: Because multi-region sequencing of the tumors was not done, intratumor heterogeneity could not be ruled out. Since the design was exploratory, TCR variables were selected using unadjusted p-values with no false-discovery rate correction. A median of around 57 of the top 100 tumor clones turned up in the paired uninvolved adjacent lung, and some 28 of those clones also ranked among the top 100 of that same adjacent lung. Higher blood T cell density associated with longer overall survival, while higher adjacent-lung clonality associated with shorter survival. Uninvolved tumor-adjacent lung showed the highest T cell clonality, higher than tumor, which suggests more focused antigenic responses in the uninvolved tumor-adjacent lung.

The immunoSEQ Assay was used to sequence TCR beta CDR3 regions from DNA. As for the original processing: T cell density was computed as TCR beta template counts normalized to usable DNA estimated by amplifying housekeeping genes. Richness was estimated with the preseqR package, extrapolating to 400,000 templates for PBMC samples and 120,000 templates for tissue samples. Clonality was defined as one minus Pielou's evenness. Tissue-enriched TCRs were identified through differential abundance testing performed on productive amino-acid clonotypes, with a minimum total count of 5 and an alpha of 0.1. The Jaccard Index and the Morisita Overlap Index were used to measure repertoire overlap between compartments. GLIPH grouped TCR beta CDR3s together with public tetramer-defined viral CDR3s, and a viral motif had to include at least three viral sequences and show V-gene enrichment. The source is immuneACCESS, and TCRdb retained only in-frame sequences with V and J called. Part of the clones is not carried over; for the studies checked, unresolved V genes explain less than half of this, and the remainder is unexplained. V, J and clone size are those of that table, while D and trimming were read from the DNA. The sample profile shows 3,500 to 4,000 clones; roughly 29% of them were found once. The ten largest clones take up about a fifth of the sample.

Of note for this clone: Its antigen is not yet known. No clone much larger than this one lies a single base away; base qualities are absent.

At diagnosis, peripheral blood, uninvolved tumor-adjacent lung and tumor were collected and were preserved as a mix of fresh-frozen and FFPE material. Specimen: lung tumor tissue, collected before any cancer treatment. This TCR was sampled from a male donor at least 60 years old with stage III lung adenocarcinoma.

The CDR3 is CATSRGNTIYF. The nucleotide sequence is TGTGCCACATCAAGGGGAAACACCATATATTTT. The chain was built from TRBV6-7 and TRBJ1-3, with the D gene too uncertain to name. TRBV6-7 carries the ORF label, with uncertain function. Including the terminal cysteine and phenylalanine, the CDR3 comprises 11 residues. Only the CDR3 DNA stays, 33 bases, in frame from base 1. V is clipped by 10 bases and J by 4 bases, and the sequence between their germline boundaries is 8 bases long.